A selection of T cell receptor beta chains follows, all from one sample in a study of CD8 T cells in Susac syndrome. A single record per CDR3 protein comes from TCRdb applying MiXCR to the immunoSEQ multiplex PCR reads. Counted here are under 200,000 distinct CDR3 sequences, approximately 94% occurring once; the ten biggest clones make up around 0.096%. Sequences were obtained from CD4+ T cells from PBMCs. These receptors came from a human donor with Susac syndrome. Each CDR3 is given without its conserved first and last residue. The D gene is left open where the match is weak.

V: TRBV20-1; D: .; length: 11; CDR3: SAAYLPGYEQY
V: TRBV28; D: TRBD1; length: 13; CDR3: ASSLSGTGSYEQY
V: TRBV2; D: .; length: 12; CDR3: ASSRQFSNTEAF
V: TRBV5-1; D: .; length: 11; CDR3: ASSAQGGKTQY
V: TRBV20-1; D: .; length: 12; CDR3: SARDEDGIYGYT
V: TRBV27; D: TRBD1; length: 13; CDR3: ASSPGVQGVYGYT
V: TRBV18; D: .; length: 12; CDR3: ASSPQTGTYEQY
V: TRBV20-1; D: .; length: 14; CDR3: SARAGTPVGTDTQY
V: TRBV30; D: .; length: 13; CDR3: AWSPLSTRWDEQY
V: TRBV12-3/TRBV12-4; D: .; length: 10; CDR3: ASSFGGVGAF
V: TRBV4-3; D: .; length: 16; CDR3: ASSPGEADFATNEKLF
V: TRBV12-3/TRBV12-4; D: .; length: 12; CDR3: ASSLAGGKETQY
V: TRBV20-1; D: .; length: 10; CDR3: SARQEPETQY
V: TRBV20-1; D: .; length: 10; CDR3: SARVRGYEQY
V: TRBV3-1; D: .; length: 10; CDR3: ASSHFPYEQY
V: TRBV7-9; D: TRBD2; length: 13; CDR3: ASSNSGGTTDTQY
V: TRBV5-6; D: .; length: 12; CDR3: ASSLRALNYGYT
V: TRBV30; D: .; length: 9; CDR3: AWSSDGEAF
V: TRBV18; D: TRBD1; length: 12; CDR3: ASSPWTGRQPQH
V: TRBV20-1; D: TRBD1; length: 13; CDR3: SASPRDRGNTEAF
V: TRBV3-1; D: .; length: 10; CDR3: ASSQEGREAF
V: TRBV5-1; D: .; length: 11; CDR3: ASSLGRGGEAF
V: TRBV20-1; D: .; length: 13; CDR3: SARRQPTSGNTIY
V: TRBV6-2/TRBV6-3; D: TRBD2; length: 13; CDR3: ASKAGLAGHNEQF
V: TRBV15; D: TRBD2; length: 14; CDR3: ATAPRGRVAKNIQY
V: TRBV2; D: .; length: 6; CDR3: AARGHT
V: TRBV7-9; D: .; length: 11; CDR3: ASSLAGLQTQY
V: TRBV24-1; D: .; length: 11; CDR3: ATGLEGNSPLH
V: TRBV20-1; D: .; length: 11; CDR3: SASSSLAIGYT
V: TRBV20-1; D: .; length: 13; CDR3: SAGKGQLHSYEQY
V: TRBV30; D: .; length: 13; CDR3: AWSRGPVGYQPQH
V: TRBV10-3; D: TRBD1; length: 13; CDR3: AISGGTGGTYEQY
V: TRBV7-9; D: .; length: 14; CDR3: ASSSRLARGYNEQF
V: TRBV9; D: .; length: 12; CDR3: ASSVFGQNSPLH
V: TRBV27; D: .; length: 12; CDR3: ASSLGWQGYGYT
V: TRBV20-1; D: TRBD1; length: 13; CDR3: SARDPSGQAWEQY
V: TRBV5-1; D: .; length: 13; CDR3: ASSLFDTTSGELF
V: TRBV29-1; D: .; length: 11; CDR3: SVRPGQDSPLH
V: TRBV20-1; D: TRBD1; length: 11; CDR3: SARTGSTGELF
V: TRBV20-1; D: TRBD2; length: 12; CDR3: SASLAGATDTQY
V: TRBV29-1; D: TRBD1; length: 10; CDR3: SSDNTGDEQF